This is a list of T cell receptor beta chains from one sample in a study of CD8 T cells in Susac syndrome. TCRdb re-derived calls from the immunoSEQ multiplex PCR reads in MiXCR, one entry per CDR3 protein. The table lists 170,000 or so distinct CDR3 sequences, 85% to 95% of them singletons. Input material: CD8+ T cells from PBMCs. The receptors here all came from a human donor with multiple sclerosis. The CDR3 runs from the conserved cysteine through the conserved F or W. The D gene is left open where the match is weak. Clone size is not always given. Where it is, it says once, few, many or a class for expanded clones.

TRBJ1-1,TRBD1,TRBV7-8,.,TGTGCCAGCAGCTTAGGAACCCCAGGGGGCACTGAAGCTTTCTTT,CASSLGTPGGTEAFF
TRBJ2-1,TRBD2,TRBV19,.,TGTGCCAGTTCCTCTAGCGGGAGTCTTAACAATGAGCAGTTCTTC,CASSSSGSLNNEQFF
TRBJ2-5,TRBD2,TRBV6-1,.,TGTGCCAGCAGTCAGCCCGGACTAGCGGGGTTTAAGGGTGAGACCCAGTACTTC,CASSQPGLAGFKGETQYF
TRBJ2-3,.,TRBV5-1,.,TGCGCCAGCAGCCCCGCGGAGGGTGGGGTCACAGATACGCAGTATTTT,CASSPAEGGVTDTQYF
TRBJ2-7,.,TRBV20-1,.,TGCAGTGCTAGAGATAACAGGGTCTACGAGCAGTACTTC,CSARDNRVYEQYF
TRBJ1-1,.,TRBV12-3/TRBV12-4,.,TGTGCCAGCAGTTTGGGTTTGTTCGCTGAAGCTTTCTTT,CASSLGLFAEAFF
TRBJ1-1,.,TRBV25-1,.,TGTGCCAGCCTCGGGGCACAGGAGGGTCCTGAAGCTTTCTTT,CASLGAQEGPEAFF
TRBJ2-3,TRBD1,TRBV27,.,TGTGCCAGCATCGACAGGGGCACAGATACGCAGTATTTT,CASIDRGTDTQYF
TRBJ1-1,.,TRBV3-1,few,TGTGCCAGCAGCCTTGGGCAGACAACTGAAGCTTTCTTT,CASSLGQTTEAFF
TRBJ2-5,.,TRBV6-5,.,TGTGCCAGCAGTTACCGTCGGGACGGAGAGACCCAGTACTTC,CASSYRRDGETQYF
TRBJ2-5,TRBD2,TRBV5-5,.,TGTGCCAGCAGCTTGGTTGTGGGAGGGCCTCAAGAGACCCAGTACTTC,CASSLVVGGPQETQYF
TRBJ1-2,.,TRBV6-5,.,TGTGCCAGCAGCCTTGAGGGAGAAGCTAACTATGGCTACACCTTC,CASSLEGEANYGYTF
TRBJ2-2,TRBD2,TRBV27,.,TGTGCCAGCCTGGCGGGAGGTTACACCGGGGAGCTGTTTTTT,CASLAGGYTGELFF
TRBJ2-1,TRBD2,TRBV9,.,TGTGCCAGCAGCTTCCTAGCGGGGGTAAACAATGAGCAGTTCTTC,CASSFLAGVNNEQFF
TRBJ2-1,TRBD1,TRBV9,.,TGTGCCAGCAGCGTAGTAGGGGGCGTAAACAATGAGCAGTTCTTC,CASSVVGGVNNEQFF
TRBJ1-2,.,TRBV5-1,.,TGCGCCAGCAGGCCTACCGGGGGGACATATATCTATGGCTACACCTTC,CASRPTGGTYIYGYTF
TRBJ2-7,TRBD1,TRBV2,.,TGTGCCAGCAGTCTAAATTACCGGGACAGCTCCTACGAGCAGTACTTC,CASSLNYRDSSYEQYF
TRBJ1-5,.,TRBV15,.,TGTGCCACCAGCAGAGACCGGGACACCAATCAGCCCCAGCATTTT,CATSRDRDTNQPQHF
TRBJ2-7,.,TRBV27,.,TGTGCCAGCAGTCCGGCCGGGAACGAGCAGTACTTC,CASSPAGNEQYF
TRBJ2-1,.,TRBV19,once,TGTGCCAGTAGTATAGTGCATTGGGCGGGAACCGGCTACAATGAGCAGTTCTTC,CASSIVHWAGTGYNEQFF
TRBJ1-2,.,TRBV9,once,TGTGCCAGCAGCGTAGGGATAGGGCATGGCTACACCTTC,CASSVGIGHGYTF
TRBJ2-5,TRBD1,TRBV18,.,TGTGCCAGCTCACCACAGACAGGGAAGAGGGAGACCCAGTACTTC,CASSPQTGKRETQYF
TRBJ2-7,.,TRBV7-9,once,TGTGCCAGCAGCCGACCGGGAACAGCGGGCCACGAGCAGTACTTC,CASSRPGTAGHEQYF
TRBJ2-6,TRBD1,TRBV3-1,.,TGTGCCAGCAGCAATGCCAGACAGGGTTACTGGGCCAACGTCCTGACTTTC,CASSNARQGYWANVLTF
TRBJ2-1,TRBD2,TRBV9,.,TGTGCCAGCGGTAGCGGGGGCGATGAGCAGTTCTTC,CASGSGGDEQFF
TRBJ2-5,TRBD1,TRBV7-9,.,TGTGCCAGCAGGAAGGGGGCCGAGGAGACCCAGTACTTC,CASRKGAEETQYF
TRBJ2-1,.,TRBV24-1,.,TGTGCCACCAGTGACTCAAATGAGCAGTTCTTC,CATSDSNEQFF
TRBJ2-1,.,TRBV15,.,TGTGCCACCAGCAGAAGGGGGGCGCAGGATGAGCAGTTCTTC,CATSRRGAQDEQFF
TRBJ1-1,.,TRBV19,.,TGTGCCAGTAGTATAGATCCGGGGTACGCGAGGACTGAAGCTTTCTTT,CASSIDPGYARTEAFF
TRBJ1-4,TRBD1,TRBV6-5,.,TGTGCCAGCAGTAACCTGCAGGGGGCGGATGAAAAACTGTTTTTT,CASSNLQGADEKLFF
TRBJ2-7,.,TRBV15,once,TGTGCCACCAGCAGCCGAGGGTACGAGCAGTACTTC,CATSSRGYEQYF
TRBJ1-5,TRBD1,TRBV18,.,TGTGCCAGCTCAACGACAGGGGGAGAATGGAGCAATCAGCCCCAGCATTTT,CASSTTGGEWSNQPQHF
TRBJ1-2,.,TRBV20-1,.,TGCAGTGCTAGAGATACGGGGGATCGTCGGATTTTATATGGCTACACCTTC,CSARDTGDRRILYGYTF